The 21 T cell receptor beta chains below were found in one sample sequenced in a study of blood T cell repertoires in COVID-19. Data came from immunoSEQ multiplex PCR; TCRdb stores just in-frame clones and leaves some out. The sample contains roughly 61,000 clones, 80% to 95% of which appear only once. What was sequenced was peripheral blood. The origin of the receptors is a man between 60 and 75 years old with acute or convalescent COVID-19.

The rearrangement joins TRBV6-5 to TRBJ2-3; TRBD2 is a possible D gene (5 bases). The CDR3 spans 14 residues. From germline, CDR1 is MNHEY and CDR2 SVGAGI. V lost 7 bases and J lost 6, with 17 bases in between. CDR3 in amino acids: CASTPRVIRDTQYF. The CDR3 DNA follows: TGTGCCAGCACCCCGCGGGTTATAAGGGATACGCAGTATTTT.

The CDR3 here is CASSPTRGAGEQYF. The CDR3 DNA is TGTGCCAGCAGTCCAACCAGGGGGGCGGGGGAGCAGTACTTC. J is TRBJ2-7 and V is TRBV27; D may be TRBD1 (7 bases). This CDR3 is 14 amino acids long. Per the germline V gene, CDR1 is MNHEY and CDR2 is SMNVEV (reference sequence). Trimming stripped 5 bases from V and 7 bases from J, with 18 bases between.

This chain uses TRBV5-4 with TRBJ1-4, with TRBD1 identical over 8 bases. J lost 8 bases, V lost 3 bases, and 6 bases had no gene match. CDR1 is SGHNT and CDR2 is YYREEE in the germline V gene (reference sequence). The CDR3 has 14 amino acids. CDR3 region: CASSSRTGREKLFF. The CDR3 DNA follows: TGTGCCAGCAGCTCACGGACAGGGCGGGAAAAACTGTTTTTT.

J is TRBJ2-1 and V is TRBV6-2 or TRBV6-3, with 12 bases fitting TRBD2. Germline lookup yields CDR1 MNHEY and CDR2 SVGEGT. The CDR3 spans 15 residues. The V gene end was trimmed by 4 bases and the J gene end by 7 bases; junction bases not matched to a gene: 5. The CDR3 bases are TGTGCCAGCAGTTCGGCCGGGACTAGCGGGAATGAGCAGTTCTTC. Protein sequence: CASSSAGTSGNEQFF.

The chain couples TRBV25-1 to TRBJ2-1; 7 nucleotides line up with TRBD2. The CDR3 extends over 16 amino acids. CDR1 MGHDK and CDR2 SYGVNS come from the germline V gene. Trimming took 3 bases from V and 4 from J; bases not matched to a gene: 9. CDR3 DNA: TGTGCCAGCAGTGATTCAACGGGAGGTTATTACAATGAGCAGTTCTTC. Residues: CASSDSTGGYYNEQFF.

This sequence joins TRBV3-1 (or the pseudogene TRBV3-2) and TRBJ2-1; TRBD1 matches 10 bases. The germline gives CDR1 LGHDT, CDR2 YNNKEL (reference sequence). Trimming removed 6 bases from V and 5 bases from J; junction bases left unmatched: 7. The CDR3 covers 15 residues. CDR3 loop: CASSRTGGDHNEQFF. As DNA, the CDR3 is TGTGCCAGCAGTCGGACAGGGGGGGATCACAATGAGCAGTTCTTC.

The chain joins TRBV3-1 (or the pseudogene TRBV3-2) to TRBJ2-7; TRBD2 aligns across 14 bases. V lost 5 bases, J lost 2 bases, and 2 bases stayed unmatched. Germline V gene lookup returns CDR1 LGHDT and CDR2 YNNKEL (reference sequence). The CDR3 contains 15 residues. The CDR3 nucleotides are TGTGCCAGCAGCGGGGGACTAGCGGGAGCCTACGAGCAGTACTTC. It encodes CASSGGLAGAYEQYF.

The V gene is TRBV28, the J gene TRBJ2-3; 11 bases map to TRBD2. The V gene's germline CDR1 is MDHEN and CDR2 SYDVKM. The CDR3 contains 15 residues. Unmatched junction bases numbered 2, after V lost 6 bases and J lost 0 bases. The CDR3 nucleotides read TGTGCCAGCAGCCGACTAGCGGGAAGCACAGATACGCAGTATTTT. Translating gives CASSRLAGSTDTQYF.

This clone was detected once. The CDR3 bases are TGTGCCAGCAGTTCCGGCGGGCCCCAGCATTTT. This sequence encodes CASSSGGPQHF. V is TRBV6-2 or TRBV6-3 and J is TRBJ1-5, with unresolved D. Germline V lookup: CDR1 MNHEY, CDR2 SVGEGT. Trimming took off 4 bases at V and 9 bases at J, with 7 bases between the two ends. This CDR3 contains 11 residues.

V and J are TRBV4-3 and TRBJ2-3; 8 bases agree with TRBD2. CDR1 LGHNA and CDR2 YSLEER come from the germline V gene. The trim removed 3 bases at V and 5 bases at J, leaving 13 bases unmatched. The CDR3 has 17 amino acids. CDR3 sequence: CASSQAGDGGRQDTQYF. In DNA form, the CDR3 reads TGCGCCAGCAGCCAGGCCGGGGACGGCGGGAGGCAAGATACGCAGTATTTT.

The chain has TRBV5-8 and TRBJ1-1; D is uncertain. Trimming pared 1 base from V and 0 bases from J, leaving 16 bases between. CDR1 is SGHTS, CDR2 YDEGEE, per germline. The CDR3 covers 17 residues. In DNA, the CDR3 is TGTGCCAGCAGCTTGAGAGCGCTGGGTCGGCTGAACACTGAAGCTTTCTTT. It translates to CASSLRALGRLNTEAFF. The full variable domain, completed using reference TRBV5-8 and TRBJ1-1, is EAGVTQSPTHLIKTRGQQATLRCSPISGHTSVYWYQQALGLGLQFLLWYDEGEERNRGNFPPRFSGRQFPNYSSELNVNALELEDSALYLCASSLRALGRLNTEAFFGQGTRLTVV.

V is TRBV19 and J is TRBJ2-5, with 7 nucleotides matching TRBD1. This CDR3 contains 15 residues. Trimming cost V 1 base and J 2 bases; bases outside gene matches: 4. In germline, CDR1 is LNHDA, CDR2 SQIVND (reference sequence). CDR3 in amino acids: CASSIAPTGQETQYF. The CDR3 coding sequence is TGTGCCAGTAGTATAGCCCCGACAGGGCAAGAGACCCAGTACTTC.

Written as DNA, the CDR3 is TGTGCCATCAGTGTCACCGGGACAGAGCAGTTCTTC. It yields the protein CAISVTGTEQFF. This chain connects TRBV10-3 to TRBJ2-1; perhaps TRBD1 as D (6 bases). This CDR3 comprises 12 residues. Germline V gene lookup returns CDR1 ENHRY and CDR2 SYGVKD. The V end lost 4 bases, the J end lost 10 bases, and 11 bases lay between the germline ends.

The chain links TRBV7-2 to TRBJ2-1, with 9 nucleotides matching TRBD2. The CDR3 totals 15 residues. The V segment lost 6 bases and the J segment 7 bases; nucleotides outside the gene matches: 10. Germline CDR1 and CDR2: SGHTA and FQGNSA. CDR3 amino acids: CASRRREGRENEQFF. The CDR3 coding sequence is TGTGCCAGCAGGAGGCGGGAGGGCCGGGAAAATGAGCAGTTCTTC.

This clone was observed a few times. This sequence joins TRBV27 and TRBJ1-1; TRBD1 might be the D (6 bases). The ends were cut back, 8 bases at V and 10 bases at J, with 23 bases in the middle. The germline CDR1 and CDR2 sequences are MNHEY and SMNVEV (reference sequence). The CDR3 has 14 amino acids. CDR3 sequence (DNA): TGTGCCAGCGGGGGCTACGGGGCCGTTCTAGGAGCTTTCTTT. As protein: CASGGYGAVLGAFF.

The count of this clone is one. This chain connects TRBV28 to TRBJ1-2, with 9 bases identical to TRBD1. V lost 3 bases to trimming and J lost 8 bases; unmatched junction nucleotides: 4. Germline V gene lookup returns CDR1 MDHEN and CDR2 SYDVKM. This CDR3 region has 13 residues. Written as DNA, the CDR3 is TGTGCCAGCAGTTTGGGACAGGGTAGAGGCTACACCTTC. It translates to CASSLGQGRGYTF.

This sequence joins TRBV6-1 and TRBJ1-1; TRBD1 aligns across 7 bases. J gave up 1 base and V 3 bases, and 8 bases lay outside the gene matches. CDR3 length equals 16 residues. Germline-derived CDR1 and CDR2 are MNHNS and SASEGT. The CDR3 DNA follows: TGTGCCAGCAGTGACAACATGGGACAGTCGAACACTGAAGCTTTCTTT. Amino acids: CASSDNMGQSNTEAFF.

The chain is built from TRBV5-4 and TRBJ2-3, with D maybe TRBD2 (6 bases). The CDR3 sequence is 17 residues long. V lost 4 bases, J lost 0 bases, and 18 bases lay in between. Looked up from germline, CDR1 is SGHNT and CDR2 is YYREEE (reference sequence). CDR3 nucleotide sequence: TGTGCCAGCAGCAAAGAAGGGAGGCCAACCAGCACAGATACGCAGTATTTT. It codes for CASSKEGRPTSTDTQYF. The complete variable domain, with remaining parts taken from reference TRBV5-4 and TRBJ2-3, reads ETGVTQSPTHLIKTRGQQVTLRCSSQSGHNTVSWYQQALGQGPQFIFQYYREEENGRGNFPPRFSGLQFPNYSSELNVNALELDDSALYLCASSKEGRPTSTDTQYFGPGTRLTVL.

This clone was recorded only once. The J gene is TRBJ2-1, the V gene TRBV6-2 or TRBV6-3; D unclear. This CDR3 is built from 11 residues. The germline V and J ends were trimmed by 6 bases and 9 bases, with 9 bases remaining between them. Looked up from germline, CDR1 is MNHEY and CDR2 is SVGEGT. In nucleotides, the CDR3 is TGTGCCAGCAGCTTTAGCAGTGAGCAGTTCTTC. Amino acid sequence: CASSFSSEQFF.

This clone has a single count. The gene calls are TRBV10-3 and TRBJ2-1; 8 bases match TRBD2. CDR1 is ENHRY, CDR2 SYGVKD, per germline. V shed 0 bases and J 2 bases; nucleotides not matched to a gene: 6. This CDR3 spans 17 amino acids. The CDR3 region has the DNA TGTGCCATCAGTGAGTCGTACGGGGGGGTAACCTACAATGAGCAGTTCTTC. This codes for CAISESYGGVTYNEQFF.

V gene TRBV11-3 combines with J gene TRBJ2-3; 10 bases agree with TRBD2. CDR3 length: 16 residues. Germline CDR1 and CDR2: SGHNT and YENEEA. J lost 5 bases, V lost 1 base, and 6 bases had no gene match. The CDR3 region is CASSLVRTSGVDTQYF. In DNA, the CDR3 is TGTGCCAGCAGCTTAGTCCGGACTAGCGGAGTAGATACGCAGTATTTT. The variable domain in full, completed from reference TRBV11-3 and TRBJ2-3, reads EAGVVQSPRYKIIEKKQPVAFWCNPISGHNTLYWYLQNLGQGPELLIRYENEEAVDDSQLPKDRFSAERLKGVDSTLKIQPAELGDSAVYLCASSLVRTSGVDTQYFGPGTRLTVL.